This T cell receptor beta chain derives from a study of blood T cell repertoires in COVID-19. Study-level information: PBMCs, B-cell-depleted T cells, or T cells were the source of the cDNA or gDNA that made up the material.

The table came from immunoSEQ multiplex PCR; TCRdb's copy has only in-frame clones and leaves some out. The sample lists 250,000 or so clones; over 80% were seen once. Sequenced input: PBMCs or T cells enriched from blood (not recorded which). The TCR comes from a woman younger than 45 who had been exposed to COVID-19.

This CDR3 is CATSRGTSGTKGTQYF. Written as DNA, the CDR3 is TGTGCCACCAGCAGAGGGACTAGCGGGACCAAGGGTACGCAGTATTTT. The V call is TRBV15, the J call TRBJ2-3; 12 bases line up with TRBD2. The CDR3 contains 16 residues. The trim removed 1 base at V and 8 bases at J, leaving 7 bases unmatched. The germline V gene encodes CDR1 LNHNV and CDR2 YYDKDF (reference sequence).